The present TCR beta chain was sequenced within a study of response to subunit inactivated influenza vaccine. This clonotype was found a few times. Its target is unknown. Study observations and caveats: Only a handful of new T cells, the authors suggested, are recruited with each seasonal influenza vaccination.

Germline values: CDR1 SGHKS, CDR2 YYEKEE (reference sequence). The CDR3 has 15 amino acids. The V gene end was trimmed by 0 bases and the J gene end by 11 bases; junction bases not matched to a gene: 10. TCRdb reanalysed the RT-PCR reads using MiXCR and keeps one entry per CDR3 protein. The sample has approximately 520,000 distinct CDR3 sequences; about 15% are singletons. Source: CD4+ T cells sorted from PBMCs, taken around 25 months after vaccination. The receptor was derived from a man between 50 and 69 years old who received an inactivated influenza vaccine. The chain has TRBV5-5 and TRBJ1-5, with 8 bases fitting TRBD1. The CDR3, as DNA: TGTGCCAGCAGCTTGGCAGTCAGAGACAGGGGTACCCAGCATTTT. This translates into CASSLAVRDRGTQHF.